These 7 T cell receptor beta chains originate from one sample sequenced in a study of blood T cell repertoires in COVID-19. Here immunoSEQ multiplex PCR was the method, and the copy in TCRdb shows in-frame clones only, minus some. Among 300,000 to 450,000 clones listed, around 91% were seen once. The sample comprised PBMCs or T cells enriched from blood (not recorded which). Receptors were obtained from a man younger than 35 who had recovered from COVID-19.

This clone was observed a handful of times. The V call is TRBV19, the J call TRBJ1-6; 8 nucleotides line up with TRBD1. CDR1 and CDR2 from the germline V gene are LNHDA and SQIVND (reference sequence). The CDR3 consists of 16 residues. V gave up 6 bases and J gave up 9 bases; unmatched junction bases: 13. CDR3 sequence: CASSTRTGRVSSPLHF. CDR3 nucleotides: TGTGCCAGTAGCACTCGGACAGGGAGGGTAAGTTCACCCCTCCACTTT.

J is TRBJ2-5 and V is TRBV6-5; 14 bases match TRBD2. Germline V gene data show CDR1 as MNHEY and CDR2 as SVGAGI. The CDR3 length is 16 residues. Losses at the gene ends were 2 bases for V and 5 bases for J; bases not matched to a gene: 4. CDR3 loop: CASSYPTSGGAETQYF. The CDR3, as DNA: TGTGCCAGCAGTTACCCGACTAGCGGGGGGGCGGAGACCCAGTACTTC.

The J gene is TRBJ2-7, the V gene TRBV27; D might be TRBD2 (5 bases). Germline CDR1 MNHEY, CDR2 SMNVEV (reference sequence). Trimming shortened V by 0 bases and J by 0 bases, and 9 bases separated the two germline ends. This CDR3 region has 15 residues. The CDR3 sequence: CASSLSTDYSYEQYF. CDR3 in DNA: TGTGCCAGCAGTTTATCGACCGACTACTCCTACGAGCAGTACTTC.

V gene TRBV19 combines with J gene TRBJ2-7; the match to TRBD1 covers 9 bases. In germline, CDR1 is LNHDA, CDR2 SQIVND (reference sequence). The CDR3 spans 13 residues. V was pared by 6 bases and J by 3 bases, with 3 bases of the junction left unmatched. In DNA, the CDR3 is TGTGCCAGTAGGGGGACAGGGTACTACGAGCAGTACTTC. Its translation is CASRGTGYYEQYF.

The rearrangement uses TRBV6-5 and TRBJ2-1; TRBD2 aligns across 7 bases. Germline values: CDR1 MNHEY, CDR2 SVGAGI. Germline trimming cut 4 bases from V and 10 bases from J; bases unmatched to any gene: 7. This CDR3 is 13 amino acids long. DNA of the CDR3: TGTGCCAGCAGTTTTCCGGCTAGCGGAGAGCAGTTCTTC. It encodes CASSFPASGEQFF.

The gene calls are TRBV10-3 and TRBJ1-2; D gene uncertain. CDR1 ENHRY and CDR2 SYGVKD come from the germline V gene. This CDR3 has 13 amino acids. The V gene lost 0 bases and the J gene lost 5 bases, with 7 bases spanning the gap. The CDR3 protein is CAISESGEYGYTF. CDR3 in DNA: TGTGCCATCAGTGAGTCTGGGGAGTATGGCTACACCTTC.

This clone was found once. The V call is TRBV19, the J call TRBJ1-1; D may be TRBD1 (6 bases). Germline CDR1 is LNHDA and CDR2 is SQIVND (reference sequence). This CDR3 contains 14 residues. The ends were cut back, 0 bases at V and 5 bases at J, with 10 bases in the middle. The chain's CDR3 is CASSIDQGWTEAFF. CDR3 DNA: TGTGCCAGTAGTATAGATCAGGGGTGGACTGAAGCTTTCTTT.